Shown below are 3 T cell receptor beta chains from a single sample sequenced in a study of metastatic and nonmetastatic thyroid tumors. MiXCR was used by TCRdb to re-call the PCR reads. Seen here are 15,000 to 20,000 clones, approximately 22% observed once, and the top ten hold roughly 7.7%. There were no patients who had received any treatment before thyroid surgery. Sample: adjacent normal tissue. All receptors come from a female donor with papillary thyroid cancer or a benign thyroid nodule (not recorded which). Some clones in this sample may be carry-over from other donors' samples.

In the case of this clone: In the same sample, other DNA sequences code for this CDR3. The chain has TRBV11-2 and TRBJ2-7; the match to TRBD2 covers 8 bases. The germline V gene encodes CDR1 SGHAT and CDR2 FQNNGV. The CDR3 totals 15 residues. J gave up 0 bases and V 5 bases, and 6 bases lay outside the gene matches. CDR3 nucleotide sequence: TGTGCCAGCAGCCAGCGGGGGAGACTCTCCTACGAGCAGTACTTC. Translation: CASSQRGRLSYEQYF.

In its sample, this clone was seen many times. The chain uses TRBV4-2 and TRBJ2-1; D is possibly TRBD1 or TRBD2 (5 bases each). The V gene's germline CDR1 is LGHNA and CDR2 YNFKEQ. V was clipped by 0 bases and J by 7 bases, with 22 bases between them. This CDR3 has 18 residues. The CDR3 nucleotides are TGTGCCAGCAGCCAAGATCTGGGGCTACGGGAAAGGATGAATGAGCAGTTCTTC. Protein sequence: CASSQDLGLRERMNEQFF.

This clone ranks as medium-sized (0.01 to 0.1%). The genes are TRBV6-1 and TRBJ1-4, with D possibly being TRBD1 (5 bases). There are 17 residues in the CDR3. The V gene lost 6 bases and the J gene lost 7 bases, with 24 bases spanning the gap. From germline, CDR1 is MNHNS and CDR2 SASEGT. CDR3: CASRPYPPRGSSEKLFF. The CDR3 nucleotides read TGTGCCAGCAGGCCTTACCCTCCGAGGGGCAGTAGTGAAAAACTGTTTTTT.